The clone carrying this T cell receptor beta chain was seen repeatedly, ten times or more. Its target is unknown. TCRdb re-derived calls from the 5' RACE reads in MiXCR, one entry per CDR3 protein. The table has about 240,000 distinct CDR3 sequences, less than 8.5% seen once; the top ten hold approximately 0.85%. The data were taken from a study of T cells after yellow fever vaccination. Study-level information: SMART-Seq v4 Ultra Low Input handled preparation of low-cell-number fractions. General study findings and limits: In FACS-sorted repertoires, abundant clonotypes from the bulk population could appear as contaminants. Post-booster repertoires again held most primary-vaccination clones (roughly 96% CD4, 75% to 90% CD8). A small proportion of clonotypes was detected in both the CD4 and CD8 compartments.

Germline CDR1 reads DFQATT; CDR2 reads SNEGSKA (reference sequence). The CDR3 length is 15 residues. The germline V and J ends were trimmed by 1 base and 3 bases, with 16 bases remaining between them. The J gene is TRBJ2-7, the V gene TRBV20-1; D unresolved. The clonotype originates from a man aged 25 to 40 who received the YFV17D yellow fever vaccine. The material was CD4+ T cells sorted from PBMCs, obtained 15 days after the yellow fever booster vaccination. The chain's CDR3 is CSARGVLSGGYEQYF. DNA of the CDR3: TGCAGTGCTAGAGGAGTTCTATCGGGTGGCTACGAGCAGTACTTC.